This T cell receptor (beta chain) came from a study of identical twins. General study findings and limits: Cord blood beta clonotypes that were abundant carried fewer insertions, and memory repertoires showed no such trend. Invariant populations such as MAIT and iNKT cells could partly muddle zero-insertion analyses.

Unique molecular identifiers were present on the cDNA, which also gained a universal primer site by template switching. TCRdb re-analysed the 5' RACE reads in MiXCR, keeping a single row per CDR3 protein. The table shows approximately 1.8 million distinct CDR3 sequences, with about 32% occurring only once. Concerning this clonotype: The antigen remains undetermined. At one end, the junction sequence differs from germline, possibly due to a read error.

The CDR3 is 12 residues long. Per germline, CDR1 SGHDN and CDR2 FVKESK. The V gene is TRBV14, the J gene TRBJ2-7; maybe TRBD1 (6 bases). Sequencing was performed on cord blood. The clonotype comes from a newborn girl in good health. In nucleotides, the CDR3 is TGTGCCGGCAGGGGCCATACCTACGAGCAGTACTTC. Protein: CAGRGHTYEQYF.